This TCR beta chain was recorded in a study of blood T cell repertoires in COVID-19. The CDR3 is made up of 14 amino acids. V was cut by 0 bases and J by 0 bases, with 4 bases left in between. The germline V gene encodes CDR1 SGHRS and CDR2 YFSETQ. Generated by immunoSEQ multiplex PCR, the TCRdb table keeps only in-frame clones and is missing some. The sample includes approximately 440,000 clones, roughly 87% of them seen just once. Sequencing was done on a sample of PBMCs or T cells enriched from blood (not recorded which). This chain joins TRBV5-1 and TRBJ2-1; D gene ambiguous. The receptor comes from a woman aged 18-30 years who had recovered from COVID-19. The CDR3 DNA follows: TGCGCCAGCAGCTTGGCTAGCTCCTACAATGAGCAGTTCTTC. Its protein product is CASSLASSYNEQFF.